Listed below are T cell receptor beta chains from one sample, sequenced in a study of cytomegalovirus exposure and HLA in healthy donors. Libraries were prepared by immunoSEQ multiplex PCR; TCRdb keeps only in-frame clonotypes and omits some of them. The sample has fewer than 150,000 clones, 74% seen once; the top ten hold under 6.5%. Source material: PBMCs. The receptor source for this set is a woman between 50 and 59 years old in good health and CMV-seropositive. CDR3s include the opening cysteine and the closing phenylalanine or tryptophan. The order of the fields is J gene, clone size, D gene, V gene, CDR3 protein, CDR3 DNA. A D gene is named only where the DNA matches it firmly. Rows give clone size only sometimes, using once, few, many, or a class for an expanded clone.

j_call: TRBJ2-3; clone_size: .; d_call: TRBD2; v_call: TRBV29-1; cdr3_aa: CSVLHRRTSGGRSNTDTQYF; cdr3_nt: TGCAGCGTCCTACACCGCCGGACTAGCGGGGGGAGATCTAACACAGATACGCAGTATTTT
j_call: TRBJ1-2; clone_size: .; d_call: .; v_call: TRBV4-3; cdr3_aa: CASSQAGVAYGYTF; cdr3_nt: TGCGCCAGCAGCCAAGCCGGAGTCGCCTATGGCTACACCTTC
j_call: TRBJ2-3; clone_size: .; d_call: .; v_call: TRBV5-1; cdr3_aa: CASSLGRGGTDTQYF; cdr3_nt: TGCGCCAGCAGCTTAGGGCGGGGAGGCACAGATACGCAGTATTTT
j_call: TRBJ1-1; clone_size: .; d_call: .; v_call: TRBV7-6; cdr3_aa: CASSLEGGISTEAFF; cdr3_nt: TGTGCCAGCAGCTTAGAGGGGGGGATAAGCACTGAAGCTTTCTTT
j_call: TRBJ1-1; clone_size: .; d_call: .; v_call: TRBV30; cdr3_aa: CAWIHRQVNTEAFF; cdr3_nt: TGTGCCTGGATACACCGTCAGGTGAACACTGAAGCTTTCTTT
j_call: TRBJ1-6; clone_size: .; d_call: .; v_call: TRBV30; cdr3_aa: CAWSKTGQSNSPLHF; cdr3_nt: TGTGCCTGGAGCAAAACGGGACAAAGTAATTCACCCCTCCACTTT
j_call: TRBJ2-2; clone_size: .; d_call: TRBD1; v_call: TRBV6-5; cdr3_aa: CASLPGGVDTGELFF; cdr3_nt: TGTGCCAGCTTACCAGGGGGCGTTGACACCGGGGAGCTGTTTTTT
j_call: TRBJ1-2; clone_size: .; d_call: .; v_call: TRBV18; cdr3_aa: CASTTGSGYTF; cdr3_nt: TGTGCCAGTACCACAGGGAGCGGCTACACCTTC
j_call: TRBJ2-7; clone_size: once; d_call: .; v_call: TRBV5-1; cdr3_aa: CASGPTSCEQYF; cdr3_nt: TGCGCCAGCGGACCTACTAGTTGCGAGCAGTACTTC
j_call: TRBJ2-2; clone_size: .; d_call: .; v_call: TRBV4-2; cdr3_aa: CASSQDWRVAGELFF; cdr3_nt: TGTGCCAGCAGCCAAGATTGGCGGGTAGCCGGGGAGCTGTTTTTT
j_call: TRBJ2-1; clone_size: .; d_call: .; v_call: TRBV5-5; cdr3_aa: CASRGPGGAHNEQFF; cdr3_nt: TGTGCCAGCAGGGGCCCTGGGGGCGCCCACAATGAGCAGTTCTTC
j_call: TRBJ1-2; clone_size: .; d_call: .; v_call: TRBV6-5; cdr3_aa: CASSYSTGNYGYTF; cdr3_nt: TGTGCCAGCAGTTACTCAACAGGGAACTATGGCTACACCTTC
j_call: TRBJ1-1; clone_size: .; d_call: .; v_call: TRBV6-5; cdr3_aa: CASSRAGAEAFF; cdr3_nt: TGTGCCAGCAGTCGAGCGGGGGCGGAAGCTTTCTTT
j_call: TRBJ2-3; clone_size: .; d_call: TRBD2; v_call: TRBV10-1; cdr3_aa: CASRTSGEDTQYF; cdr3_nt: TGCGCCAGCAGGACTAGCGGGGAAGATACGCAGTATTTT
j_call: TRBJ1-2; clone_size: few; d_call: .; v_call: TRBV5-1; cdr3_aa: CASSSEWEAYGYTF; cdr3_nt: TGCGCCAGCAGCTCTGAGTGGGAGGCTTATGGCTACACCTTC
j_call: TRBJ1-1; clone_size: .; d_call: .; v_call: TRBV28; cdr3_aa: CASKSMNTEAFF; cdr3_nt: TGTGCCAGCAAGAGCATGAACACTGAAGCTTTCTTT
j_call: TRBJ1-1; clone_size: .; d_call: .; v_call: TRBV5-6; cdr3_aa: CASSRGCEAFF; cdr3_nt: TGTGCCAGCAGCCGAGGGTGTGAAGCTTTCTTT
j_call: TRBJ1-4; clone_size: .; d_call: .; v_call: TRBV27; cdr3_aa: CASSRGETNEKLFF; cdr3_nt: TGTGCCAGCAGCCGGGGGGAGACTAATGAAAAACTGTTTTTT
j_call: TRBJ2-7; clone_size: .; d_call: TRBD1; v_call: TRBV5-1; cdr3_aa: CASSFRQGVNEQYF; cdr3_nt: TGCGCCAGCAGCTTCAGACAGGGGGTCAACGAGCAGTACTTC
j_call: TRBJ2-2; clone_size: .; d_call: .; v_call: TRBV7-6; cdr3_aa: CASSLARGWAGELFF; cdr3_nt: TGTGCCAGCAGCTTAGCCCGGGGTTGGGCCGGGGAGCTGTTTTTT
j_call: TRBJ1-4; clone_size: .; d_call: .; v_call: TRBV27; cdr3_aa: CASSLSPSLNEKLFF; cdr3_nt: TGTGCCAGCAGTTTATCCCCGTCTCTAAATGAAAAACTGTTTTTT
j_call: TRBJ2-7; clone_size: .; d_call: .; v_call: TRBV11-2; cdr3_aa: CASSFGTPPYEQYF; cdr3_nt: TGTGCCAGCAGCTTCGGGACTCCCCCCTACGAGCAGTACTTC
j_call: TRBJ1-2; clone_size: .; d_call: .; v_call: TRBV2; cdr3_aa: CASSLTGDYGYTF; cdr3_nt: TGTGCCAGCAGCCTGACAGGCGACTATGGCTACACCTTC
j_call: TRBJ1-6; clone_size: few; d_call: TRBD1; v_call: TRBV5-1; cdr3_aa: CASSGQGLGNSPLHF; cdr3_nt: TGCGCCAGCAGCGGACAGGGTCTCGGTAATTCACCCCTCCACTTT
j_call: TRBJ2-3; clone_size: few; d_call: TRBD2; v_call: TRBV4-3; cdr3_aa: CASSQVGGGLDTQYF; cdr3_nt: TGCGCCAGCAGCCAGGTTGGCGGGGGGTTAGATACGCAGTATTTT
j_call: TRBJ1-6; clone_size: .; d_call: .; v_call: TRBV6-6; cdr3_aa: CASSLTGSIYNSPLHF; cdr3_nt: TGTGCCAGCAGTTTAACCGGGAGCATTTATAATTCACCCCTCCACTTT
j_call: TRBJ1-3; clone_size: once; d_call: .; v_call: TRBV11-1; cdr3_aa: CASSLRGGTQVGNTIYF; cdr3_nt: TGTGCCAGCAGCTTACGGGGGGGAACGCAAGTCGGAAACACCATATATTTT
j_call: TRBJ1-1; clone_size: .; d_call: .; v_call: TRBV7-9; cdr3_aa: CASGFPSRDTEAFF; cdr3_nt: TGTGCCAGCGGTTTTCCCTCCAGGGACACTGAAGCTTTCTTT
j_call: TRBJ2-7; clone_size: .; d_call: TRBD2; v_call: TRBV10-1; cdr3_aa: CASSEAGGGSYEQYF; cdr3_nt: TGCGCCAGCAGTGAAGCGGGCGGGGGATCCTACGAGCAGTACTTC
j_call: TRBJ1-2; clone_size: .; d_call: .; v_call: TRBV6-1; cdr3_aa: CASSVDRSNYGYTF; cdr3_nt: TGTGCCAGCAGCGTTGACAGGTCTAACTATGGCTACACCTTC
j_call: TRBJ1-1; clone_size: .; d_call: .; v_call: TRBV5-4; cdr3_aa: CASSLDPDNTEAFF; cdr3_nt: TGTGCCAGCAGCTTGGACCCAGATAACACTGAAGCTTTCTTT
j_call: TRBJ2-3; clone_size: .; d_call: TRBD2; v_call: TRBV11-3; cdr3_aa: CASSLGSSGDTDTQYF; cdr3_nt: TGTGCCAGCAGCTTAGGTTCTAGCGGGGACACAGATACGCAGTATTTT
j_call: TRBJ2-7; clone_size: .; d_call: TRBD2; v_call: TRBV4-2; cdr3_aa: CASSQEGGGRSYEQYF; cdr3_nt: TGTGCCAGCAGCCAAGAAGGCGGGGGGAGGTCCTACGAGCAGTACTTC
j_call: TRBJ2-3; clone_size: .; d_call: .; v_call: TRBV19; cdr3_aa: CASSVAVLDTQYF; cdr3_nt: TGTGCCAGTAGTGTGGCGGTCTTGGATACGCAGTATTTT
j_call: TRBJ1-6; clone_size: .; d_call: .; v_call: TRBV9; cdr3_aa: CASSSGGQVRGNSPLHF; cdr3_nt: TGTGCCAGCAGCTCGGGGGGGCAAGTCAGAGGTAATTCACCCCTCCACTTT
j_call: TRBJ1-5; clone_size: .; d_call: .; v_call: TRBV7-9; cdr3_aa: CASSLAGDNQPQHF; cdr3_nt: TGTGCCAGCAGCTTGGCAGGGGACAATCAGCCCCAGCATTTT
j_call: TRBJ2-7; clone_size: many; d_call: TRBD1; v_call: TRBV5-4; cdr3_aa: CASSSRTDRGQEYF; cdr3_nt: TGTGCCAGCAGCTCTAGAACTGACAGGGGCCAGGAGTACTTC
j_call: TRBJ2-4; clone_size: .; d_call: .; v_call: TRBV6-6; cdr3_aa: CAAKDLAKNIQYF; cdr3_nt: TGTGCCGCGAAGGACTTAGCCAAAAACATTCAGTACTTC
j_call: TRBJ1-1; clone_size: .; d_call: .; v_call: TRBV30; cdr3_aa: CAWSTETNTEAFF; cdr3_nt: TGTGCCTGGAGTACAGAGACGAACACTGAAGCTTTCTTT
j_call: TRBJ1-6; clone_size: .; d_call: .; v_call: TRBV6-5; cdr3_aa: CASSTGRNSPLHF; cdr3_nt: TGTGCCAGCTCTACAGGCCGAAATTCACCCCTCCACTTT
j_call: TRBJ1-1; clone_size: .; d_call: TRBD1; v_call: TRBV4-3; cdr3_aa: CASSSSGTGPVAEAFF; cdr3_nt: TGCGCCAGCAGCAGTTCCGGGACAGGGCCTGTCGCTGAAGCTTTCTTT
j_call: TRBJ2-5; clone_size: .; d_call: .; v_call: TRBV19; cdr3_aa: CASSISSGETQYF; cdr3_nt: TGTGCCAGTAGTATTTCGAGCGGAGAGACCCAGTACTTC
j_call: TRBJ2-7; clone_size: .; d_call: .; v_call: TRBV7-9; cdr3_aa: CASSSLKSGYEQYF; cdr3_nt: TGTGCCAGCAGCTCCCTAAAATCCGGCTACGAGCAGTACTTC
j_call: TRBJ1-4; clone_size: .; d_call: .; v_call: TRBV2; cdr3_aa: CATPGGRTGEKLFF; cdr3_nt: TGTGCCACACCGGGGGGTCGTACGGGTGAAAAACTGTTTTTT
j_call: TRBJ2-1; clone_size: .; d_call: .; v_call: TRBV6-1; cdr3_aa: CASSLGGAEYNEQFF; cdr3_nt: TGTGCCAGCAGCCTGGGGGGGGCCGAGTACAATGAGCAGTTCTTC
j_call: TRBJ2-1; clone_size: .; d_call: TRBD2; v_call: TRBV4-3; cdr3_aa: CASSQNSIGLAGIGNEQFF; cdr3_nt: TGCGCCAGCAGCCAAAATTCGATCGGACTAGCGGGGATCGGAAATGAGCAGTTCTTC
j_call: TRBJ1-1; clone_size: .; d_call: .; v_call: TRBV12-5; cdr3_aa: CASGETAEAFF; cdr3_nt: TGTGCTAGTGGCGAGACAGCTGAAGCTTTCTTT
j_call: TRBJ2-2; clone_size: once; d_call: .; v_call: TRBV11-2; cdr3_aa: CASSKSGSNTGELFF; cdr3_nt: TGTGCCAGCAGCAAAAGCGGGTCGAACACCGGGGAGCTGTTTTTT
j_call: TRBJ2-7; clone_size: .; d_call: TRBD1; v_call: TRBV4-2; cdr3_aa: CASSQSLGQGVYEQYF; cdr3_nt: TGTGCCAGCAGCCAATCTCTGGGACAGGGGGTCTACGAGCAGTACTTC
j_call: TRBJ2-2; clone_size: few; d_call: .; v_call: TRBV6-6; cdr3_aa: CASSYAAGDLSGELFF; cdr3_nt: TGTGCCAGCAGTTACGCGGCAGGGGACCTCAGCGGGGAGCTGTTTTTT
j_call: TRBJ2-1; clone_size: few; d_call: TRBD2; v_call: TRBV7-8; cdr3_aa: CASSSHRRGAYNEQFF; cdr3_nt: TGTGCCAGCAGCTCCCACAGACGGGGGGCCTACAATGAGCAGTTCTTC
j_call: TRBJ1-1; clone_size: few; d_call: .; v_call: TRBV10-3; cdr3_aa: CAISESGRNTEAFF; cdr3_nt: TGTGCCATCAGTGAGTCGGGCAGGAACACTGAAGCTTTCTTT
j_call: TRBJ2-7; clone_size: .; d_call: TRBD1; v_call: TRBV19; cdr3_aa: CASSIASPEQGAYEQYF; cdr3_nt: TGTGCCAGTAGTATAGCGAGTCCGGAACAGGGGGCCTACGAGCAGTACTTC
j_call: TRBJ1-1; clone_size: .; d_call: .; v_call: TRBV2; cdr3_aa: CASSEPRRGDSEAFF; cdr3_nt: TGTGCCAGCAGTGAACCCCGGCGAGGAGACTCTGAAGCTTTCTTT
j_call: TRBJ1-2; clone_size: .; d_call: .; v_call: TRBV12-5; cdr3_aa: CASGSGQFYGYTF; cdr3_nt: TGTGCTAGTGGTTCAGGACAATTCTATGGCTACACCTTC
j_call: TRBJ1-6; clone_size: few; d_call: .; v_call: TRBV14; cdr3_aa: CASSQGRSPLHF; cdr3_nt: TGTGCCAGCAGCCAAGGTCGGTCACCCCTCCACTTT
j_call: TRBJ1-1; clone_size: .; d_call: .; v_call: TRBV15; cdr3_aa: CATSRVPQAGRWTEAFF; cdr3_nt: TGTGCCACCAGCAGAGTCCCCCAGGCAGGGCGATGGACTGAAGCTTTCTTT